Each of the 21 T cell receptor beta chains below was sequenced from the same sample in a study of spatial heterogeneity in lung cancer. In TCRdb, the 5' RACE reads were re-called with MiXCR into one record per CDR3 protein. The sample gives tens of thousands of distinct CDR3 sequences, approximately 21% of which show up once; 5.5% to 7% is in the top ten. This sample's time point: sample taken at primary tumor resection. No cells were sorted before sequencing. The whole RNA sequenced was extracted from tumor, nontumor lung or frozen PBMC. The sequencing here drew on PBMCs, taken at surgery. Every receptor here comes from a male donor with early-stage non-small cell lung cancer.

The chain uses TRBV6-1 and TRBJ2-1; D gene unclear. Germline V lookup: CDR1 MNHNS, CDR2 SASEGT. CDR3 length equals 13 residues. V dropped 6 bases and J dropped 6 bases, with 12 bases sitting between them. CDR3 sequence (DNA): TGTGCCAGCAGCTTGTCCCGGGTCAATGAGCAGTTCTTC. Translation gives CASSLSRVNEQFF.

V is TRBV7-6 and J is TRBJ2-1; 11 bases map to TRBD2. From germline, CDR1 is SGHVS and CDR2 FNYEAQ. The trim removed 6 bases at V and 8 bases at J, leaving 9 bases unmatched. The CDR3 spans 15 residues. CDR3 residues: CASSATSGGWDEQFF. The CDR3 DNA reads as TGTGCCAGCAGTGCCACTAGCGGGGGTTGGGATGAGCAGTTCTTC.

J is TRBJ2-3 and V is TRBV2; 11 positions agree with TRBD2. The CDR3 is 16 residues long. In germline, CDR1 is SNHLY, CDR2 FYNNEI. V trimming: 6 bases; J trimming: 2 bases; junction bases outside the gene matches: 7. CDR3 loop: CASRELAGALTDTQYF. As DNA, the CDR3 is TGTGCCAGCAGGGAACTAGCGGGGGCCCTCACAGATACGCAGTATTTT.

This chain joins TRBV27 and TRBJ2-7; no firm D call. Germline V gene data show CDR1 as MNHEY and CDR2 as SMNVEV (reference sequence). This CDR3 comprises 13 residues. With 1 base removed from V and 3 bases from J, the gap between germline ends came to 7 bases. This chain's CDR3 is CASSLYAFYEQYF. CDR3 DNA: TGTGCCAGCAGTTTATATGCTTTCTACGAGCAGTACTTC.

The chain employs TRBV9 and TRBJ1-6; D call uncertain. V lost 2 bases and J lost 5, with 17 bases in between. Germline CDR1 reads SGDLS; CDR2 reads YYNGEE. The CDR3 consists of 17 residues. The CDR3, as DNA: TGTGCCAGCAGCGTGGGGATGAGTGGACCGGATAATTCACCCCTCCACTTT. This translates into CASSVGMSGPDNSPLHF.

This clonotype has more than one count but fewer than ten. This chain joins TRBV4-2 and TRBJ2-2; D is perhaps TRBD2 (6 bases). In germline, CDR1 is LGHNA, CDR2 YNFKEQ. The CDR3 spans 16 residues. Trimming shortened V by 0 bases and J by 4 bases, and 12 bases separated the two germline ends. The CDR3 DNA reads as TGTGCCAGCAGCCAAGAACGGGGGTTCCCCACCGGGGAGCTGTTTTTT. Its protein product is CASSQERGFPTGELFF.

This chain links TRBV2 with TRBJ1-2; TRBD1 agrees at 7 bases. J gave up 5 bases and V 1 base, and 4 bases lay outside the gene matches. Germline loops: CDR1 SNHLY, CDR2 FYNNEI. The CDR3 covers 14 residues. CDR3: CASSEDRGPYGYTF. The CDR3 bases are TGTGCCAGCAGTGAAGACAGGGGTCCTTATGGCTACACCTTC.

This clonotype was counted a single time. A junction end diverges from the germline sequence, so it may reflect a read error. The CDR3 loop reads CVTSGNDRDEQYF. Written as DNA, the CDR3 is TGTGTCACCAGCGGCAATGACAGGGACGAGCAGTACTTC. The rearrangement joins TRBV15 to TRBJ2-7, with 7 bases identical to TRBD1. Germline V lookup: CDR1 LNHNV, CDR2 YYDKDF (reference sequence). There are 13 residues in the CDR3.

The genes are TRBV5-1 and TRBJ2-1; 9 bases fit TRBD1. The CDR3 sequence is 14 residues long. CDR1 is SGHRS, CDR2 YFSETQ, per germline. With 4 bases clipped from V and 5 bases from J, the junction kept 4 bases outside the gene matches. CDR3 residues: CASSPWTGDNEQFF. The CDR3 DNA follows: TGCGCCAGCAGCCCCTGGACAGGGGACAATGAGCAGTTCTTC.

The chain uses TRBV21-1 and TRBJ2-3; the table gives TRBD1 as D, unverified against the DNA. TRBV21-1 counts as a pseudogene. The CDR3 consists of 15 residues. The DNA for the CDR3 is TGTGCCAGCAGCTTTCGGGACGAAGAAACAGATACGCAGTATTTT. It codes for CASSFRDEETDTQYF.

This clonotype was picked up a small number of times. The V gene is TRBV9, the J gene TRBJ2-5, with TRBD1 matching 7 bases. The germline V gene encodes CDR1 SGDLS and CDR2 YYNGEE. The CDR3 has 15 residues. The J segment lost 5 bases and the V segment lost 2 bases, leaving 9 bases of the junction unmatched. The CDR3: CASSVRDSGRETQYF. CDR3 nucleotides: TGTGCCAGCAGCGTTCGGGACAGTGGGCGGGAGACCCAGTACTTC.

This clonotype came up many times. The chain joins TRBV4-3 to TRBJ1-4; TRBD1 might be the D (5 bases). The CDR3 extends over 19 amino acids. Germline assignment: CDR1 LGHNA and CDR2 YSLEER. V lost 0 bases to trimming and J lost 2 bases, with 19 bases between them. Here the CDR3 reads CASSQDQGPSVGTNEKLFF. CDR3 DNA: TGCGCCAGCAGCCAAGATCAGGGACCCTCGGTGGGCACTAATGAAAAACTGTTTTTT.

The V gene is TRBV28, the J gene TRBJ2-5; the D gene could be TRBD1 or TRBD2 (5 bases each). V lost 2 bases and J lost 5, with 15 bases in between. CDR3 length: 15 residues. The germline V gene has CDR1 MDHEN and CDR2 SYDVKM. CDR3 residues: CASSLRGIKVETQYF. The CDR3 DNA reads TGTGCCAGCAGTTTACGGGGCATAAAAGTGGAGACCCAGTACTTC. The variable domain in full, with the rest retrieved from reference TRBV28 and TRBJ2-5, is DVKVTQSSRYLVKRTGEKVFLECVQDMDHENMFWYRQDPGLGLRLIYFSYDVKMKEKGDIPEGYSVSREKKERFSLILESASTNQTSMYLCASSLRGIKVETQYFGPGTRLLVL.

The chain combines TRBV10-3 with TRBJ2-6; no clear D. Germline CDR1 reads ENHRY; CDR2 reads SYGVKD. V lost 3 bases, J lost 0 bases, and 3 bases lay in between. The CDR3 has 14 residues. The CDR3 DNA sequence: TGTGCCATCAGTGATGGCTCTGGGGCCAACGTCCTGACTTTC. Its protein is CAISDGSGANVLTF.

This clonotype was recorded at least ten times. The V call is TRBV27, the J call TRBJ2-5; D perhaps matches TRBD1 (7 bases). The germline V and J ends were trimmed by 8 bases and 1 base, with 11 bases remaining between them. The V gene's germline CDR1 is MNHEY and CDR2 SMNVEV (reference sequence). The CDR3 has 13 residues. In nucleotides, the CDR3 is TGTGCCAGCGGCGGGACAGCCCAAGAGACCCAGTACTTC. Amino acids: CASGGTAQETQYF.

This clonotype was seen ten or more times. The gene calls are TRBV18 and TRBJ1-1; TRBD1 matches at 9 bases. CDR1 and CDR2 (germline): KGHSH, LQKENI. There are 16 residues in the CDR3. The V segment lost 2 bases and the J segment 7 bases; nucleotides outside the gene matches: 11. The CDR3 DNA is TGTGCCAGCTCACCATCGATGGACAGGGGTAACGGTGAAGCTTTCTTT. Translated: CASSPSMDRGNGEAFF.

This sequence joins TRBV28 and TRBJ2-3, with D possibly called TRBD1 or TRBD2 (5 bases each). The CDR3 consists of 16 residues. From germline, CDR1 is MDHEN and CDR2 SYDVKM. Trimming took 2 bases from V and 2 from J, leaving 14 bases between them. CDR3 in amino acids: CASSLGPGTNTDTQYF. In nucleotides, the CDR3 is TGTGCCAGCAGTTTAGGCCCGGGGACCAACACAGATACGCAGTATTTT.

This clonotype was seen more than once but under ten times. The chain joins TRBV5-1 to TRBJ2-7, with D perhaps TRBD1 (6 bases). The CDR3 length is 13 residues. Germline lookup yields CDR1 SGHRS and CDR2 YFSETQ. The germline V and J ends were trimmed by 5 bases and 7 bases, with 16 bases remaining between them. CDR3: CASSPWTDGEQYF. The CDR3 DNA follows: TGCGCCAGCAGTCCCTGGACAGACGGGGAGCAGTACTTC.

The J gene is TRBJ2-1, the V gene TRBV12-3 or TRBV12-4; D might be TRBD1 or TRBD2, each matching 5 bases. The CDR3 loop spans 14 amino acids. Trimming removed 4 bases at V and 4 bases at J, with 11 bases between. CDR3 bases: TGTGCCAGCAGTTCCTCCGGGGCTTACAATGAGCAGTTCTTC. This codes for CASSSSGAYNEQFF.

This clonotype has only a few counts. The chain uses TRBV6-6 and TRBJ2-1; 10 nucleotides align to TRBD2. Looked up from germline, CDR1 is MNHNY and CDR2 is SVGAGI (reference sequence). Unmatched junction bases numbered 0, after V lost 5 bases and J lost 2 bases. This CDR3 is built from 14 residues. This CDR3 is CASSGTSAYNEQFF. CDR3 sequence (DNA): TGTGCCAGCAGTGGGACTAGCGCCTACAATGAGCAGTTCTTC.

Only a few counts were recorded for this clonotype. The rearrangement links TRBV4-3 to TRBJ1-2; D gene unclear. The CDR3 sequence is 15 residues long. With 4 bases removed from V and 0 bases from J, the gap between germline ends came to 12 bases. The V gene's germline CDR1 is LGHNA and CDR2 YSLEER. In nucleotides, the CDR3 is TGCGCCAGCAGCCCCTTAGCGGATTCTAACTATGGCTACACCTTC. This encodes CASSPLADSNYGYTF.